The rows below give T cell receptor beta chains drawn from one sample of a study of blood T cell repertoires in COVID-19. Measured with immunoSEQ multiplex PCR; TCRdb has only the in-frame clones, and not every one. Seen here are tens of thousands of clones, approximately 87% observed once, and the top ten hold 6% to 9.5%. Specimen: peripheral blood. The receptors originated from a human donor with acute or convalescent COVID-19. The donor label of this sample is uncertain. Each CDR3 is given with its conserved first and last residue. Fields, in order: D gene, CDR3 length, V gene, clone size, J gene, CDR3 DNA, CDR3 protein. A D gene is named only where the DNA matches it firmly. Clone size is given for some rows only: seen once, a few or many times, or a class if the clone is expanded.

d_gene: NA; len: 13; v_gene: TRBV27; abundance: once; j_gene: TRBJ1-1; CDR3nt: TGTGCCAGCAGGCGAGCCCCGGGGACTGAAGCTTTCTTT; CDR3aa: CASRRAPGTEAFF
d_gene: NA; len: 15; v_gene: TRBV27; abundance: NA; j_gene: TRBJ2-5; CDR3nt: TGTGCCAGCAGTTTATGGGCCGCCCGGGAGGAGACCCAGTACTTC; CDR3aa: CASSLWAAREETQYF
d_gene: TRBD2; len: 16; v_gene: TRBV9; abundance: NA; j_gene: TRBJ2-3; CDR3nt: TGTGCCAGCAGCGTAGTCGCCGGGGGGGTAACAGATACGCAGTATTTT; CDR3aa: CASSVVAGGVTDTQYF
d_gene: TRBD1; len: 13; v_gene: TRBV6-2/TRBV6-3; abundance: NA; j_gene: TRBJ2-1; CDR3nt: TGTGCCAGCAGTCGTACAGGGGGCGGTGAGCAGTTCTTC; CDR3aa: CASSRTGGGEQFF
d_gene: TRBD2; len: 17; v_gene: TRBV19; abundance: NA; j_gene: TRBJ2-3; CDR3nt: TGTGCCAGTAGAAGTGTCGCGGGGGGACTACGCGCAGATACGCAGTATTTT; CDR3aa: CASRSVAGGLRADTQYF
d_gene: TRBD1; len: 15; v_gene: TRBV7-6; abundance: NA; j_gene: TRBJ1-4; CDR3nt: TGTGCCAGCAGCTTAGTAGGGACAGGTCACGAAAAACTGTTTTTT; CDR3aa: CASSLVGTGHEKLFF
d_gene: NA; len: 20; v_gene: TRBV2; abundance: NA; j_gene: TRBJ1-4; CDR3nt: TGTGCCAGCATCCCAGATTTGCGGGATTCATTAGGAACAACTAATGAAAAACTGTTTTTT; CDR3aa: CASIPDLRDSLGTTNEKLFF
d_gene: NA; len: 15; v_gene: TRBV27; abundance: NA; j_gene: TRBJ1-1; CDR3nt: TGTGCCAGCAGCCCCCGTGTAGGGGGAAGGACTGAAGCTTTCTTT; CDR3aa: CASSPRVGGRTEAFF
d_gene: NA; len: 14; v_gene: TRBV11-2; abundance: NA; j_gene: TRBJ1-3; CDR3nt: TGTGCCAGCAGCCCCAACCAGGCGGGTGACACCATATATTTT; CDR3aa: CASSPNQAGDTIYF
d_gene: TRBD1; len: 15; v_gene: TRBV9; abundance: NA; j_gene: TRBJ1-4; CDR3nt: TGTGCCAGCAGCCCAGGGGGAGACGGAGGGGAAAAACTGTTTTTT; CDR3aa: CASSPGGDGGEKLFF
d_gene: NA; len: 13; v_gene: TRBV19; abundance: NA; j_gene: TRBJ2-1; CDR3nt: TGTGCCAGTAGTATTAACAGTGACAATGAGCAGTTCTTC; CDR3aa: CASSINSDNEQFF
d_gene: TRBD1; len: 17; v_gene: TRBV24-1; abundance: NA; j_gene: TRBJ2-5; CDR3nt: TGTGCCACCAGTGACCACCCGACAGGGGACCCAAAAGAGACCCAGTACTTC; CDR3aa: CATSDHPTGDPKETQYF
d_gene: TRBD2; len: 14; v_gene: TRBV10-2; abundance: NA; j_gene: TRBJ2-3; CDR3nt: TGCGCCAGCACCGCGGGGGAAAACACAGATACGCAGTATTTT; CDR3aa: CASTAGENTDTQYF
d_gene: NA; len: 14; v_gene: TRBV4-1; abundance: NA; j_gene: TRBJ1-1; CDR3nt: TGCGCCAGCAGCCAATGGAGGGAGAACACTGAAGCTTTCTTT; CDR3aa: CASSQWRENTEAFF
d_gene: NA; len: 13; v_gene: TRBV5-4; abundance: NA; j_gene: TRBJ1-1; CDR3nt: TGTGCCAGCAGCTTGGTGGGGGCGGGTGAAGCTTTCTTT; CDR3aa: CASSLVGAGEAFF
d_gene: TRBD1; len: 14; v_gene: TRBV6-2/TRBV6-3; abundance: NA; j_gene: TRBJ2-1; CDR3nt: TGTGCCAGCAGTGGACAGGGGGACAACAATGAGCAGTTCTTC; CDR3aa: CASSGQGDNNEQFF
d_gene: TRBD1; len: 15; v_gene: TRBV6-6; abundance: NA; j_gene: TRBJ2-3; CDR3nt: TGTGCCAGCAGTTCCCCGGACAGGGGCACAGATACGCAGTATTTT; CDR3aa: CASSSPDRGTDTQYF
d_gene: NA; len: 12; v_gene: TRBV30; abundance: few; j_gene: TRBJ1-2; CDR3nt: TGTGCCTGGAGTACGGGAAGGTATGGCTACACCTTC; CDR3aa: CAWSTGRYGYTF
d_gene: NA; len: 13; v_gene: TRBV24-1; abundance: NA; j_gene: TRBJ2-3; CDR3nt: TGTGCCACCAGTGACCCTCACACGGATACGCAGTATTTT; CDR3aa: CATSDPHTDTQYF
d_gene: NA; len: 13; v_gene: TRBV30; abundance: once; j_gene: TRBJ2-7; CDR3nt: TGTGCCTGGAGTAGGGGTGAGGCCTACGAGCAGTACTTC; CDR3aa: CAWSRGEAYEQYF
d_gene: NA; len: 14; v_gene: TRBV5-1; abundance: NA; j_gene: TRBJ1-4; CDR3nt: TGCGCCAGCAGCTTCGGGGGGCTTGGTGAAAAACTGTTTTTT; CDR3aa: CASSFGGLGEKLFF
d_gene: NA; len: 15; v_gene: TRBV19; abundance: NA; j_gene: TRBJ1-4; CDR3nt: TGTGCCAGTAGTAACTACCGGGAGGCGCTTGAAAAACTGTTTTTT; CDR3aa: CASSNYREALEKLFF
d_gene: NA; len: 15; v_gene: TRBV7-2; abundance: once; j_gene: TRBJ2-1; CDR3nt: TGTGCCAGCAGCTTAGGTGGGCCCCTGAGAAATGAGCAGTTCTTC; CDR3aa: CASSLGGPLRNEQFF